The 15 T cell receptor beta chains below all came from one sample that was sequenced in a study of blood T cell repertoires in COVID-19. Sequenced by immunoSEQ multiplex PCR; TCRdb stores in-frame clones only, minus some. The data contain under 300,000 clones, approximately 91% of them singletons. Sequencing was done on a sample of peripheral blood. Source of these receptors: a man aged 45 to 65 with acute or convalescent COVID-19.

The chain links TRBV19 to TRBJ2-2; 10 nucleotides align to TRBD2. This CDR3 has 15 amino acids. Germline lookup yields CDR1 LNHDA and CDR2 SQIVND (reference sequence). The J segment lost 5 bases and the V segment lost 0 bases, leaving 0 bases of the junction unmatched. As DNA, the CDR3 is TGTGCCAGTAGTATAGAGGGACTAGCGACCGGGGAGCTGTTTTTT. Translated, it gives CASSIEGLATGELFF.

Notes on this clone: The identical CDR3 is also encoded by other nucleotide sequences in the sample. The V and J genes are TRBV5-1 and TRBJ2-5; D gene uncertain. This CDR3 is 13 amino acids long. The germline gives CDR1 SGHRS, CDR2 YFSETQ. V was cut by 0 bases and J by 3 bases, with 6 bases left in between. CDR3 region: CASSLDREETQYF. The CDR3 DNA is TGCGCCAGCAGCTTGGATCGGGAAGAGACCCAGTACTTC.

The chain carries TRBV4-1 and TRBJ2-3; the D is unclear. CDR3 size: 16 residues. V lost 1 base and J 2 bases, leaving 13 bases between the germline ends. Germline-derived CDR1 and CDR2 are MGHRA and YSYEKL. DNA of the CDR3: TGCGCCAGCAGCCAAGGAGGTTTCCCCTTCACAGATACGCAGTATTTT. Amino acid sequence: CASSQGGFPFTDTQYF.

The chain couples TRBV6-5 to TRBJ2-2, with 7 positions matching TRBD2. The CDR3 is 16 residues long. J was trimmed by 0 bases and V by 2 bases; bases with no gene match: 3. Germline CDR1 is MNHEY and CDR2 is SVGAGI. The CDR3 DNA is TGTGCCAGCAGTTACACGAGCGGGACGAACACCGGGGAGCTGTTTTTT. Amino acid sequence: CASSYTSGTNTGELFF.

The J gene is TRBJ2-3, the V gene TRBV10-3; 9 bases line up with TRBD2. The V and J ends lost 7 bases and 0 bases, in that order; junction bases with no gene match: 5. Germline V CDR1 and CDR2: ENHRY, SYGVKD. This CDR3 is built from 15 residues. The CDR3 region has the DNA TGTGCCATCAATCGACTAGCGGATAGCACAGATACGCAGTATTTT. As protein: CAINRLADSTDTQYF.

The CDR3 DNA reads as TGTGCCAGCAGCGTAGAGGCAGGGAATACTGAAGCTTTCTTT. This encodes CASSVEAGNTEAFF. The gene calls are TRBV9 and TRBJ1-1, with D possibly being TRBD1 (5 bases). The length of the CDR3 is 14 residues. The V end lost 0 bases, the J end lost 5 bases, and 11 bases lay between the germline ends. Germline values: CDR1 SGDLS, CDR2 YYNGEE.

V and J are TRBV7-9 and TRBJ2-7; D may be TRBD1 (5 bases). CDR1 is SEHNR and CDR2 is FQNEAQ in the germline V gene (reference sequence). The germline V and J ends were trimmed by 8 bases and 6 bases, with 14 bases remaining between them. The CDR3 has 12 residues. In DNA, the CDR3 is TGTGCCAGCGGTCACCAGGGCGGCGAGCAGTACTTC. Encoded protein: CASGHQGGEQYF.

This clone has only one observation. The V call is TRBV18, the J call TRBJ2-1; 10 bases align to TRBD2. The V gene's germline CDR1 is KGHSH and CDR2 LQKENI. V lost 1 base, J lost 0 bases, and 9 bases stayed unmatched. CDR3 length: 19 residues. The CDR3 nucleotides are TGTGCCAGCTCACCACGGGCTAGCGGGGGACCGAGCTCCTACAATGAGCAGTTCTTC. As protein: CASSPRASGGPSSYNEQFF.

The chain links TRBV19 to TRBJ1-5, with a tentative D call TRBD1 (5 bases). Trimming pared 3 bases from V and 3 bases from J, leaving 12 bases between. Per germline, CDR1 LNHDA and CDR2 SQIVND (reference sequence). The CDR3 totals 15 residues. CDR3 coding DNA: TGTGCCAGTAGTATTAGGCAGGGTACCAATCAGCCCCAGCATTTT. Residues: CASSIRQGTNQPQHF.

The chain has TRBV7-2 and TRBJ2-5, with D perhaps TRBD2 (6 bases). The CDR3 has 13 amino acids. Germline values: CDR1 SGHTA, CDR2 FQGNSA. The germline V and J ends were trimmed by 4 bases and 2 bases, with 8 bases remaining between them. The CDR3 nucleotides read TGTGCCAGCAGCTCGGGGGTACAAGAGACCCAGTACTTC. This encodes CASSSGVQETQYF.

Concerning this clone: Germline is not matched at one junction end, which may reflect a read error. The chain couples TRBV5-1 to TRBJ2-7; TRBD2 is a possible D gene (7 bases). The CDR3 consists of 13 residues. Germline V CDR1 and CDR2: SGHRS, YFSETQ. This CDR3 reads CASSSGEGYEQYF. CDR3 DNA sequence: TGCGCCAGCAGCTCAGGGGAGGGATACGAGCAGTATTTC. Full variable domain (remainder filled in from reference TRBV5-1 and TRBJ2-7): KAGVTQTPRYLIKTRGQQVTLSCSPISGHRSVSWYQQTPGQGLQFLFEYFSETQRNKGNFPGRFSGRQFSNSRSEMNVSTLELGDSALYLCASSSGEGYEQYFGPGTRLTVT.

The J gene is TRBJ1-6, the V gene TRBV18; a weak D match, TRBD1 (5 bases). In germline, CDR1 is KGHSH, CDR2 LQKENI. Trimming removed 4 bases from V and 8 bases from J, with 12 bases in between. CDR3 length: 14 residues. DNA for the CDR3: TGTGCCAGCTCACGCGACTCAGGGCATTCACCCCTCCACTTT. This gives the protein CASSRDSGHSPLHF.

This rearrangement joins TRBV19 to TRBJ1-4, with TRBD1 matching 9 bases. This CDR3 is 14 amino acids long. J was trimmed by 8 bases and V by 6 bases; bases with no gene match: 7. Germline CDR1 LNHDA, CDR2 SQIVND (reference sequence). The CDR3 protein is CASRPGQGREKLFF. CDR3 bases: TGTGCCAGTAGACCCGGACAGGGGAGAGAAAAACTGTTTTTT.

The gene calls are TRBV7-2 and TRBJ2-3, with TRBD1 matching over 10 bases. The CDR3 covers 15 residues. The V gene's germline CDR1 is SGHTA and CDR2 FQGNSA. J lost 6 bases, V lost 0 bases, and 3 bases had no gene match. The CDR3 region is CASSLAGTGVDTQYF. Written as DNA, the CDR3 is TGTGCCAGCAGCTTAGCCGGGACAGGGGTGGATACGCAGTATTTT. Variable domain in full (rest from reference TRBV7-2 and TRBJ2-3): GAGVSQSPSNKVTEKGKDVELRCDPISGHTALYWYRQSLGQGLEFLIYFQGNSAPDKSGLPSDRFSAERTGGSVSTLTIQRTQQEDSAVYLCASSLAGTGVDTQYFGPGTRLTVL.

This clone was observed a single time. The chain joins TRBV19 to TRBJ2-1; 8 nucleotides line up with TRBD2. Per the germline V gene, CDR1 is LNHDA and CDR2 is SQIVND (reference sequence). Trimming at V came to 3 bases and at J to 0 bases, leaving 10 bases not matched to a gene. CDR3 length: 18 residues. The CDR3 DNA is TGTGCCAGTAGTATTTCTACTAGCGGTTTGAGCTCCTACAATGAGCAGTTCTTC. Protein: CASSISTSGLSSYNEQFF.